This entry concerns a single T cell receptor beta chain. What it binds is unknown. The sample is drawn from a study of T cell responses to AZD1222 COVID-19 vaccine. Study context: Second-dose intervals of approximately 4 or approximately 12 weeks were pooled. Points from the study as a whole: Repertoires were obtained only post-peak T cell response. There were mostly white British donors and more females than males, and clonal diversity was possibly underestimated.

Method: immunoSEQ multiplex PCR; TCRdb's copy keeps in-frame clones and lacks some. The data contain roughly 99,000 clones, approximately 90% of them singletons. The CDR3 runs to 14 residues. Germline CDR1 SEHNR, CDR2 FQNEAQ (reference sequence). Trimming at V came to 5 bases and at J to 4 bases, leaving 7 bases not matched to a gene. The TCR originated in an adult in good health. The sequenced sample was peripheral blood, obtained on day 0 of AZD1222 vaccination. The chain has TRBV7-9 and TRBJ2-5, with TRBD1 matching over 7 bases. CDR3 DNA: TGTGCCAGCAGCGGTGAGACAGGGATAGAGACCCAGTACTTC. Translated, it gives CASSGETGIETQYF.